The T cell receptor beta chain under discussion was sequenced for a study of T cell repertoires in cytomegalovirus infection. Looking at the study overall: Indications came from public TCR beta signatures; they pointed to CMV infection and to a matching HLA type.

One entry per CDR3 protein results from TCRdb running MiXCR on the reads. The repertoire includes roughly 760,000 distinct CDR3 sequences, roughly 36% of them detected once, and around 2.8% sits in the top ten. Notes on the study in general: Cumulative frequency (of public TCR beta family members) identified carriers of CMV plus the relevant HLA.

The CDR3 contains 13 residues. Trimming cost V 0 bases and J 14 bases, with 15 bases left between them. In germline, CDR1 is ENHRY, CDR2 SYGVKD. Note on this clonotype: Its target is unknown.

The genes are TRBV10-3 and TRBJ2-3; D is tentatively TRBD1 or TRBD2 (5 bases each). The TCR was taken from a human donor in good health (CMV status not recorded). Some clones in this sample may be carry-over from other donors' samples. The sequencing sample was made of PBMCs. CDR3 sequence (DNA): TGTGCCATCAGTGAGTCGTTTGAAGCGGACACGTATTTT. This codes for CAISESFEADTYF.